One sample yielded the 23 T cell receptor beta chains listed below, sequenced in a study of vaccination and CD4 T cells after COVID-19. Treatment defined: approximately 9-day PBMC culture with coronavirus spike peptide pools or control peptides (ViraFEST assay). These receptors lack a known antigen. Cultured CD4+ T-cell DNA underwent Oncomine TCR Beta short-read sequencing. One entry per CDR3 protein results from TCRdb running MiXCR on the PCR reads. The sample lists about 10,000 distinct CDR3 sequences, 69% occurring once. Specimen: CD4+ T cells from blood, cultured in vitro. The receptors derive from a human donor who had recovered from COVID-19.

The V gene is TRBV5-4, the J gene TRBJ2-7, with 11 bases that match TRBD2. The CDR3 extends over 15 amino acids. The J segment lost 4 bases and the V segment lost 2 bases, leaving 5 bases of the junction unmatched. Germline CDR1 is SGHNT and CDR2 is YYREEE (reference sequence). CDR3 residues: CASSFPGLAEYEQYF. CDR3 coding DNA: TGTGCCAGCAGCTTCCCGGGACTAGCGGAGTACGAGCAGTACTTC.

The chain joins TRBV18 to TRBJ1-1; D remains unclear. The CDR3 has 12 residues. V was shortened by 2 bases and J by 1 base, with 2 bases between the two germline ends. Per the germline V gene, CDR1 is KGHSH and CDR2 is LQKENI. The CDR3 spells CASSPANTEAFF. DNA for the CDR3: TGTGCCAGCTCACCAGCGAACACTGAAGCTTTCTTT.

This clonotype was picked up a small number of times. The J gene is TRBJ1-2, the V gene TRBV6-1; 7 bases agree with TRBD1. From germline, CDR1 is MNHNS and CDR2 SASEGT. V was clipped by 6 bases and J by 5 bases; unmatched bases: 6. There are 13 residues in the CDR3. The CDR3 bases are TGTGCCAGCAGACAACAGGGGCGGTATGGCTACACCTTC. Its protein product is CASRQQGRYGYTF.

This chain links TRBV27 with TRBJ1-1; D is perhaps TRBD1 (5 bases). CDR3 length equals 14 residues. V shed 2 bases and J shed 5 bases, with 12 bases lying between them. Germline V gene data show CDR1 as MNHEY and CDR2 as SMNVEV (reference sequence). The CDR3 DNA reads as TGTGCCAGCAGTTTAGGGCTTTGGGGGACTGAAGCTTTCTTT. Translating it yields CASSLGLWGTEAFF.

The rearrangement uses TRBV7-9 and TRBJ1-1; D remains unclear. With 0 bases removed from V and 5 bases from J, the gap between germline ends came to 10 bases. The CDR3 is 14 residues long. The V gene's germline CDR1 is SEHNR and CDR2 FQNEAQ (reference sequence). CDR3 nucleotides: TGTGCCAGCAGCTTAGCGGGGAAACCTACTGAAGCTTTCTTT. This gives the protein CASSLAGKPTEAFF.

The chain uses TRBV14 and TRBJ2-3; tentatively, D is TRBD1 (6 bases). The CDR3 loop spans 16 amino acids. Germline CDR1 SGHDN, CDR2 FVKESK. V lost 3 bases and J lost 4, with 17 bases in between. In DNA, the CDR3 is TGTGCCAGCAGCCATTCTTGGACAGCGGTAGCAGATACGCAGTATTTT. This translates into CASSHSWTAVADTQYF.

V usage is TRBV6-1 and J usage is TRBJ1-3; 10 bases map to TRBD1. Looked up from germline, CDR1 is MNHNS and CDR2 is SASEGT. J was trimmed by 4 bases and V by 7 bases; bases with no gene match: 10. This CDR3 has 16 amino acids. Here the CDR3 reads CASIRGTGVAGNTIYF. CDR3 coding DNA: TGTGCCAGCATTAGGGGGACAGGGGTTGCCGGAAACACCATATATTTT.

The chain has TRBV14 and TRBJ2-3, with 7 bases that match TRBD2. The germline V gene encodes CDR1 SGHDN and CDR2 FVKESK. CDR3 size: 16 residues. Trimming at V came to 2 bases and at J to 6 bases, leaving 11 bases not matched to a gene. CDR3 protein: CASSQSLLTSVDTQYF. As DNA, the CDR3 is TGTGCCAGCAGCCAAAGCTTACTCACTAGCGTTGATACGCAGTATTTT.

The V and J genes are TRBV6-5 and TRBJ2-1; 7 bases line up with TRBD1. V lost 4 bases to trimming and J lost 7 bases; unmatched junction nucleotides: 4. The CDR3 spans 13 residues. Germline assignment: CDR1 MNHEY and CDR2 SVGAGI. The DNA of the CDR3 is TGTGCCAGCAGTTCGACAGGGAGTAATGAGCAGTTCTTC. Translating gives CASSSTGSNEQFF.

V usage is TRBV20-1 and J usage is TRBJ1-1; a weak D match, TRBD1 (5 bases). V lost 4 bases to trimming and J lost 7 bases, with 10 bases between them. The CDR3 contains 11 residues. Germline lookup yields CDR1 DFQATT and CDR2 SNEGSKA (reference sequence). CDR3 loop: CSATQGYEAFF. In DNA, the CDR3 is TGCAGTGCTACCCAGGGATATGAAGCTTTCTTT.

The chain recombines TRBV29-1 with TRBJ2-1, with D possibly TRBD1 on 6 matching bases. The CDR3 consists of 15 residues. Germline V gene sequence: CDR1 SQVTM, CDR2 ANQGSEA. Trimming removed 3 bases from V and 0 bases from J, with 12 bases in between. The CDR3 loop reads CSVDEGRGSYNEQFF. The CDR3, as DNA: TGCAGCGTTGACGAAGGCAGGGGCTCCTACAATGAGCAGTTCTTC.

V usage is TRBV7-9 and J usage is TRBJ1-3; 7 bases agree with TRBD1. The CDR3 is 14 amino acids. Looked up from germline, CDR1 is SEHNR and CDR2 is FQNEAQ (reference sequence). V shed 4 bases, J shed 7 bases, and the junction held 7 bases outside the gene matches. CDR3 sequence: CASSSRGWGNTIYF. Here the CDR3 DNA reads TGTGCCAGCAGCTCCAGGGGGTGGGGGAACACCATATATTTT.

This clonotype was detected only once. The chain has TRBV7-2 and TRBJ2-2; TRBD2 might be the D (7 bases). Trimming removed 3 bases at V and 5 bases at J, with 13 bases between. Germline values: CDR1 SGHTA, CDR2 FQGNSA. The CDR3 consists of 15 residues. The CDR3 loop reads CASSFRKGGTGELFF. In DNA, the CDR3 is TGTGCCAGCAGCTTCCGGAAGGGGGGGACCGGGGAGCTGTTTTTT.

The rearrangement links TRBV20-1 to TRBJ1-2, with TRBD1 matching over 7 bases. J gave up 3 bases and V 5 bases, and 12 bases lay outside the gene matches. Per the germline V gene, CDR1 is DFQATT and CDR2 is SNEGSKA (reference sequence). CDR3 length: 15 residues. CDR3 sequence (DNA): TGCAGTGCTCGTACTCCAGGGGGAAGGGACTATGGCTACACCTTC. Translating it yields CSARTPGGRDYGYTF.

Only a few counts were recorded for this clonotype. This rearrangement joins TRBV11-3 to TRBJ1-3; D ambiguous. The V end was cut by 1 base, the J end by 0 bases, with 10 bases between. The CDR3 has 16 residues. Germline V gene sequence: CDR1 SGHNT, CDR2 YENEEA. The CDR3 bases are TGTGCCAGCAGCTTAGGCAGTGCCCTCTCTGGAAACACCATATATTTT. It is translated as CASSLGSALSGNTIYF.

The chain carries TRBV5-1 and TRBJ1-4, with D perhaps matching TRBD1 (5 bases). V was trimmed by 5 bases and J by 0 bases, leaving 11 bases between them. This CDR3 comprises 15 residues. The germline V gene has CDR1 SGHRS and CDR2 YFSETQ. CDR3 residues: CASRRGRTTNEKLFF. CDR3 nucleotides: TGCGCCAGCAGAAGGGGAAGAACAACTAATGAAAAACTGTTTTTT.

The chain has TRBV29-1 and TRBJ2-3, with TRBD1 matching 11 bases. The CDR3 runs to 16 residues. Germline trimming cut 2 bases from V and 3 bases from J; bases unmatched to any gene: 7. Germline values: CDR1 SQVTM, CDR2 ANQGSEA. The CDR3 coding sequence is TGCAGCGTTGAAAACCCCGGGACAGGGGGTACAGATACGCAGTATTTT. Translated, it gives CSVENPGTGGTDTQYF.

This rearrangement joins TRBV6-5 to TRBJ1-3, with a possible D match to TRBD1 (5 bases). From germline, CDR1 is MNHEY and CDR2 SVGAGI. Trimming took off 2 bases at V and 3 bases at J, with 14 bases between the two ends. The CDR3 consists of 16 residues. The CDR3, as DNA: TGTGCCAGCAGTTACCGGCAGGGAGGTTATGGAAACACCATATATTTT. This codes for CASSYRQGGYGNTIYF.

There are a few counts of this clonotype. This rearrangement joins TRBV2 to TRBJ1-4; D gene uncertain. Trimming took off 6 bases at V and 8 bases at J, with 13 bases between the two ends. Germline V CDR1 and CDR2: SNHLY, FYNNEI. The CDR3 runs to 13 residues. CDR3 amino acids: CASRPQTREKLFF. Here the CDR3 DNA reads TGTGCCAGCAGACCTCAAACAAGGGAAAAACTGTTTTTT.

This chain uses TRBV6-1 with TRBJ1-2, with TRBD1 identical over 9 bases. With 4 bases clipped from V and 7 bases from J, the junction kept 1 base outside the gene matches. The CDR3 totals 12 residues. Germline lookup yields CDR1 MNHNS and CDR2 SASEGT. The CDR3: CASSGDRAGYTF. The CDR3 DNA reads as TGTGCCAGCAGTGGGGACAGGGCTGGCTACACCTTC.

This chain links TRBV11-2 with TRBJ1-5; 7 bases map to TRBD1. CDR3 size: 15 residues. Germline values: CDR1 SGHAT, CDR2 FQNNGV. Trimming took 0 bases from V and 6 from J; bases not matched to a gene: 5. This chain's CDR3 is CASSLEGQLGQPQHF. DNA for the CDR3: TGTGCCAGCAGCTTAGAGGGACAGTTGGGTCAGCCCCAGCATTTT. Supplemented by reference TRBV11-2 and TRBJ1-5, the full variable domain reads EAGVAQSPRYKIIEKRQSVAFWCNPISGHATLYWYQQILGQGPKLLIQFQNNGVVDDSQLPKDRFSAERLKGVDSTLKIQPAKLEDSAVYLCASSLEGQLGQPQHFGDGTRLSIL.

The sample holds one count of this clonotype. The genes are TRBV11-2 and TRBJ1-6, with a weak D call TRBD1 (5 bases). Germline V lookup: CDR1 SGHAT, CDR2 FQNNGV. The CDR3 is made up of 13 amino acids. Trimming left V 4 bases short and J 7 bases short, with 8 bases between. CDR3 sequence (DNA): TGTGCCAGCAGCTCGACAGTCAATTCACCCCTCCACTTT. It codes for CASSSTVNSPLHF.

This rearrangement joins TRBV9 to TRBJ1-6, with TRBD1 matching over 8 bases. Losses at the gene ends were 0 bases for V and 0 bases for J; bases not matched to a gene: 8. Germline CDR1 and CDR2: SGDLS and YYNGEE. CDR3 length: 19 amino acids. In nucleotides, the CDR3 is TGTGCCAGCAGCGTAGATCCGACAGGGGACAGCTCCTATAATTCACCCCTCCACTTT. It codes for CASSVDPTGDSSYNSPLHF.